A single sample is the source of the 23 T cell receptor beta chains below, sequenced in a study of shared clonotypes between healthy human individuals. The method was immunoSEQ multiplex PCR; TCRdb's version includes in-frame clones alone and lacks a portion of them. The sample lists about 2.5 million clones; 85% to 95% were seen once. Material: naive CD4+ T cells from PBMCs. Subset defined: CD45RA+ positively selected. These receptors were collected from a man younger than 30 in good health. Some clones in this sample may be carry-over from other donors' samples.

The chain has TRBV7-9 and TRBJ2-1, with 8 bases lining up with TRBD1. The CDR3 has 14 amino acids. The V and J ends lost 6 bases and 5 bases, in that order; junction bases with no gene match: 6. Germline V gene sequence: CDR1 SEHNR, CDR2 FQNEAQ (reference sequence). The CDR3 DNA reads TGTGCCAGCAGACCCGGGACAGGAAACAATGAGCAGTTCTTC. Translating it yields CASRPGTGNNEQFF.

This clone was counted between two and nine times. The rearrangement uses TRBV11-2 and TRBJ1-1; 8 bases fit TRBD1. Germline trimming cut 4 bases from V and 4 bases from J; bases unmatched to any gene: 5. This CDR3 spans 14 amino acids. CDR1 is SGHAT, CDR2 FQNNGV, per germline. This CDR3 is CASSSDRVGTEAFF. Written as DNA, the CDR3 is TGTGCCAGCAGCTCGGACAGGGTGGGCACTGAAGCTTTCTTT.

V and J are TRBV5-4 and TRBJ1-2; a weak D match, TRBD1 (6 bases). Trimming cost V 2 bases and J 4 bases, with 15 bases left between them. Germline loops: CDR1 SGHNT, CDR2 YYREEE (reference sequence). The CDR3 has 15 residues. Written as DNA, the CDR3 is TGTGCCAGCAGCTTCGGTCAGGGGATGGCCTATGGCTACACCTTC. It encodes CASSFGQGMAYGYTF.

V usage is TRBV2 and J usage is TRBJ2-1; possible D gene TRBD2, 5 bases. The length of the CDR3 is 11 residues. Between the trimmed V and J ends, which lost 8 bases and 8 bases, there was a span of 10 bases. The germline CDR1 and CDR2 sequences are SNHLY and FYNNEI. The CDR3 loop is CASGSSDEQFF. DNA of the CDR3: TGTGCCAGCGGGAGCAGCGATGAGCAGTTCTTC.

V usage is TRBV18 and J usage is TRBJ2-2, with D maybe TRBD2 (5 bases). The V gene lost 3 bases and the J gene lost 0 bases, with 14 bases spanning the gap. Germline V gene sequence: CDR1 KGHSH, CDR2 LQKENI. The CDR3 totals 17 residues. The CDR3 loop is CASSPLGGLPNTGELFF. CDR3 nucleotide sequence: TGTGCCAGCTCACCGCTTGGAGGCCTTCCGAACACCGGGGAGCTGTTTTTT.

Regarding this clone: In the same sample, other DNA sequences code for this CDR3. The CDR3 region is CASSFLDSQETQYF. The CDR3 DNA follows: TGTGCCAGCAGTTTCCTGGACAGTCAAGAGACCCAGTACTTC. The chain employs TRBV28 and TRBJ2-5; weak D call: TRBD1 (6 bases). This CDR3 spans 14 amino acids. Germline V gene sequence: CDR1 MDHEN, CDR2 SYDVKM. The ends were cut back, 3 bases at V and 2 bases at J, with 10 bases in the middle.

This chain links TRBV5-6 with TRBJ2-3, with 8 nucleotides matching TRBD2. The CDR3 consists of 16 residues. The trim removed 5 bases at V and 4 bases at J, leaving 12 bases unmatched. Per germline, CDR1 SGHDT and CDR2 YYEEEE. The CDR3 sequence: CASSWGAREGADTQYF. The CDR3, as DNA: TGTGCCAGCAGTTGGGGAGCACGGGAGGGTGCAGATACGCAGTATTTT. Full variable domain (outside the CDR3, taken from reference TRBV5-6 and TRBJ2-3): DAGVTQSPTHLIKTRGQQVTLRCSPKSGHDTVSWYQQALGQGPQFIFQYYEEEERQRGNFPDRFSGHQFPNYSSELNVNALLLGDSALYLCASSWGAREGADTQYFGPGTRLTVL.

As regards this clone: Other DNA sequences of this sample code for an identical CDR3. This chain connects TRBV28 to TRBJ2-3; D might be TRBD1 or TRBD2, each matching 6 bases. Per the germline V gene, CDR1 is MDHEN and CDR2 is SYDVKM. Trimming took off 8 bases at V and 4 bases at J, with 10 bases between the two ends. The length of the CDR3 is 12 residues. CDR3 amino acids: CASSGGPDTQYF. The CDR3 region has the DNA TGTGCCAGCTCTGGGGGGCCAGATACGCAGTATTTT.

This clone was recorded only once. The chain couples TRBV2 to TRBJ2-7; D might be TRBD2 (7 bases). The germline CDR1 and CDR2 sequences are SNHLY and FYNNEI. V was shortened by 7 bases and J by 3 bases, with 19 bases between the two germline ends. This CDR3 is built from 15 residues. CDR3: CASIRGLTGGYEQYF. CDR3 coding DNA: TGTGCCAGCATCAGGGGACTAACCGGCGGCTACGAGCAGTACTTC.

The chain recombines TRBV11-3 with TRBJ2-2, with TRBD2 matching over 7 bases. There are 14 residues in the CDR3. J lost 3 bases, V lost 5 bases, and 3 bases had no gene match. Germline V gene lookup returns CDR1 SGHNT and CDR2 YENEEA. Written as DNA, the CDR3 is TGTGCCAGCAGCCGGGACTATTACACCGGGGAGCTGTTTTTT. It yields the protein CASSRDYYTGELFF.

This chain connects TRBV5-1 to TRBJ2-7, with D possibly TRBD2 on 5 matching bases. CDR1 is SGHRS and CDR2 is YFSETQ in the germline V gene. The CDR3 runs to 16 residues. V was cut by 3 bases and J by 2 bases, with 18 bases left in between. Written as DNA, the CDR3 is TGCGCCAGCAGCTGGGCATCTCATCAGGAGGCCTACGAGCAGTACTTC. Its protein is CASSWASHQEAYEQYF.

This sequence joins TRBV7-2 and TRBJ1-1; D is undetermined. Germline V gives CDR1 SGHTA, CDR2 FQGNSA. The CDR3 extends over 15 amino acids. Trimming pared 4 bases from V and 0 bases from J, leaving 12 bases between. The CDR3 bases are TGTGCCAGCAGCTCAGGACTGAGGATGAACACTGAAGCTTTCTTT. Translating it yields CASSSGLRMNTEAFF.

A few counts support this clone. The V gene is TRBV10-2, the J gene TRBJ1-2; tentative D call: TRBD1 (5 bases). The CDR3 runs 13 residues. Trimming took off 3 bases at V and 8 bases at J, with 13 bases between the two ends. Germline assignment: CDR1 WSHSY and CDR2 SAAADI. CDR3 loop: CASSDSGGAGYTF. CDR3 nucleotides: TGCGCCAGCAGTGACTCCGGCGGGGCAGGCTACACCTTC.

Written as DNA, the CDR3 is TGTGCCAATTGCGGCAGCTCCTACGAGCAGTACTTC. Its protein is CANCGSSYEQYF. The chain links TRBV5-3 to TRBJ2-7; D unresolved. TRBV5-3 is known as an ORF, though its function is uncertain. CDR3 size: 12 residues. V was clipped by 9 bases and J by 0 bases, with 10 bases between them.

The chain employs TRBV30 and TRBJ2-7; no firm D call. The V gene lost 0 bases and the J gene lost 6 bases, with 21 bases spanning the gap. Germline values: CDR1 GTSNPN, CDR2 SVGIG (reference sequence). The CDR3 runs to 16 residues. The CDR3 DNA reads TGTGCCTGGAGTGTATACAACCCGGCTATCTCTAGCGAGCAGTACTTC. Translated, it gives CAWSVYNPAISSEQYF.

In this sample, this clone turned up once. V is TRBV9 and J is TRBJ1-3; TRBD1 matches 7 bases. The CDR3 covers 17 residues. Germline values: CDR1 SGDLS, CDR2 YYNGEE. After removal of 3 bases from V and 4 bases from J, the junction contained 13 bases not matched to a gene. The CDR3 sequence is CASSANEERDRGNTIYF. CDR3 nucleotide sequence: TGTGCCAGCAGCGCCAACGAGGAACGGGACAGAGGAAACACCATATATTTT.

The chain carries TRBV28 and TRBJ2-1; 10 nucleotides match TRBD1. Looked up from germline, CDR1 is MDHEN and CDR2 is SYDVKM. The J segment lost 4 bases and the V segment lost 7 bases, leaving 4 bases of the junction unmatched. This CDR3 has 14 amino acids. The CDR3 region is CASTRDRGYNEQFF. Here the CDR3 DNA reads TGTGCCAGCACCCGGGACAGGGGTTACAATGAGCAGTTCTTC.

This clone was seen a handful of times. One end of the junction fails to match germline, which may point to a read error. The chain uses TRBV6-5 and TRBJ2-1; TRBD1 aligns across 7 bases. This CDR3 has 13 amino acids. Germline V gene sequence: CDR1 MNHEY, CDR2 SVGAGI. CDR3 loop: CASSNRLDRARVF. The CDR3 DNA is TGTGCCAGCAGTAACCGCCTCGACAGGGCGAGAGTCTTC.

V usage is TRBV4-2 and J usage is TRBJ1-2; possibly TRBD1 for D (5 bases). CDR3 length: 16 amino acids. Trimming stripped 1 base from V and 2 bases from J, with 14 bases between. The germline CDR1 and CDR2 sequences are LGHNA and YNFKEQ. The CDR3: CASSQARDGQNYGYTF. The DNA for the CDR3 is TGTGCCAGCAGCCAAGCCAGGGACGGGCAGAACTATGGCTACACCTTC.

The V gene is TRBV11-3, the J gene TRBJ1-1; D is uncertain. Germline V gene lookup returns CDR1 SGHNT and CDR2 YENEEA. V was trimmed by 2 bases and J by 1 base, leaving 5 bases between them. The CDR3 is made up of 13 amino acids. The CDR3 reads CASSLQPNTEAFF. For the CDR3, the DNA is TGTGCCAGCAGCTTACAACCGAACACTGAAGCTTTCTTT.

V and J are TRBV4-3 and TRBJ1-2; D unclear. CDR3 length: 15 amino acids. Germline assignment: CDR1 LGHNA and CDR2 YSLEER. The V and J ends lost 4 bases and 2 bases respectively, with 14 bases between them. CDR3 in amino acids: CASSLRRADNYGYTF. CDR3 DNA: TGCGCCAGCAGCCTCCGTCGGGCGGACAACTATGGCTACACCTTC.

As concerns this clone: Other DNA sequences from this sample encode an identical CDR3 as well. CDR3 DNA sequence: TGTGCCAGCAGCCTCGACAGAGACTATGGCTACACCTTC. This sequence encodes CASSLDRDYGYTF. This chain uses TRBV5-4 with TRBJ1-2; D is possibly TRBD1 (5 bases). V lost 4 bases and J 3 bases, leaving 10 bases between the germline ends. CDR3 size: 13 residues. In germline, CDR1 is SGHNT, CDR2 YYREEE (reference sequence).

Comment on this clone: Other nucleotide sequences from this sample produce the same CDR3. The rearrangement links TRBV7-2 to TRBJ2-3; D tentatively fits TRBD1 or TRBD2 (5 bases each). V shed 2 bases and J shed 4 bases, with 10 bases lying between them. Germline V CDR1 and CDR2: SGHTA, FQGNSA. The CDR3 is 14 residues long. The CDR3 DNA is TGTGCCAGCAGCTTAAGGCCGGGACCAGATACGCAGTATTTT. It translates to CASSLRPGPDTQYF.